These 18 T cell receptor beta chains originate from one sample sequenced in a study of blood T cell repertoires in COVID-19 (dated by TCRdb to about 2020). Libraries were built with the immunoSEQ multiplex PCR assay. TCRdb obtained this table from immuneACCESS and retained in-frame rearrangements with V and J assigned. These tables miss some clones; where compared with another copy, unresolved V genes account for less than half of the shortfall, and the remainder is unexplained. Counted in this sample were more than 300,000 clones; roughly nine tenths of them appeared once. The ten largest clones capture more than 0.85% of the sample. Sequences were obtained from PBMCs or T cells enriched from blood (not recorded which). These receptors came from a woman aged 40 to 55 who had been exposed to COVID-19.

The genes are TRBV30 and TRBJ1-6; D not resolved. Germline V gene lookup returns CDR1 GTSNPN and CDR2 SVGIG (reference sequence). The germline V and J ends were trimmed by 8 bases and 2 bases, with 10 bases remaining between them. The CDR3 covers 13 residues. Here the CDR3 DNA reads TGTGCCGGCCACGGGGCCTATAATTCACCCCTCCACTTT. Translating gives CAGHGAYNSPLHF.

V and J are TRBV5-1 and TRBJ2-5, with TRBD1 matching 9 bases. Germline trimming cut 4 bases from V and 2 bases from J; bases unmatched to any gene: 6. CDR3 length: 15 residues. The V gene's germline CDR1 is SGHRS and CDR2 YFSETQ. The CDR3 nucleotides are TGCGCCAGCAGCAGAACCGGGACAGGGCAAGAGACCCAGTACTTC. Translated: CASSRTGTGQETQYF.

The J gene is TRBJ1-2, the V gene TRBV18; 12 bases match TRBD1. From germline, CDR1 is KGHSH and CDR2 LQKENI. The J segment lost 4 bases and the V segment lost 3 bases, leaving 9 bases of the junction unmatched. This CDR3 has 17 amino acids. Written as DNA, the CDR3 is TGTGCCAGCTCACCTCCGGGACAGGGGGCGCGAGTCTATGGCTACACCTTC. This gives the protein CASSPPGQGARVYGYTF.

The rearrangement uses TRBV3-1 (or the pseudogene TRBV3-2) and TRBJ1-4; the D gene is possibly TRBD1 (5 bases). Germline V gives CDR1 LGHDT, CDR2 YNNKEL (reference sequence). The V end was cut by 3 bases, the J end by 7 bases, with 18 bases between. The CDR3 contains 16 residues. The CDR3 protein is CASSHDRGVSREKLFF. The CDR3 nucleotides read TGTGCCAGCAGCCACGACCGGGGGGTGAGTCGTGAAAAACTGTTTTTT.

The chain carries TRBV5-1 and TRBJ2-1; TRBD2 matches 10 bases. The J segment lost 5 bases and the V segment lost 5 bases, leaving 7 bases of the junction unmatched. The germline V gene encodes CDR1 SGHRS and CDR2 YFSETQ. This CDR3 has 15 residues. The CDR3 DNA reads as TGCGCCAGCAGGTCACTAGCGGGGAACGACAATGAGCAGTTCTTC. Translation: CASRSLAGNDNEQFF.

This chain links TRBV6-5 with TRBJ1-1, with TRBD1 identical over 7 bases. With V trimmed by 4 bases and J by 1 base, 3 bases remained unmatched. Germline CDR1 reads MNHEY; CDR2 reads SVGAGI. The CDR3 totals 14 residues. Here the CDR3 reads CASSSWTGNTEAFF. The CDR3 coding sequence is TGTGCCAGCAGTTCCTGGACAGGGAACACTGAAGCTTTCTTT.

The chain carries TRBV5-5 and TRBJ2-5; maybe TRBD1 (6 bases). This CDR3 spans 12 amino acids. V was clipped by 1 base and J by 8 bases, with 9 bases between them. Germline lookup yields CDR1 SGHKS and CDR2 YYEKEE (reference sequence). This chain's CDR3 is CASSLSGDTQYF. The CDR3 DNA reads TGTGCCAGCAGCTTGTCAGGGGACACCCAGTACTTC.

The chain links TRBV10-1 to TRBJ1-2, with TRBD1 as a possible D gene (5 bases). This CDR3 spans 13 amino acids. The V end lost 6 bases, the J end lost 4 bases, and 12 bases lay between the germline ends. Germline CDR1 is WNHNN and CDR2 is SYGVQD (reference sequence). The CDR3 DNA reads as TGCGCCAGCAGCTCTCAGGGATCCTATGGCTACACCTTC. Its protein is CASSSQGSYGYTF.

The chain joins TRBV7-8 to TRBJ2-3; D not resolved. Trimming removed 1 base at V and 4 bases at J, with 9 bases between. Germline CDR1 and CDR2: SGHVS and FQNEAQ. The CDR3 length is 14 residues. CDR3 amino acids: CASSLVPRADTQYF. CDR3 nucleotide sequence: TGTGCCAGCAGCTTAGTACCCCGGGCAGATACGCAGTATTTT.

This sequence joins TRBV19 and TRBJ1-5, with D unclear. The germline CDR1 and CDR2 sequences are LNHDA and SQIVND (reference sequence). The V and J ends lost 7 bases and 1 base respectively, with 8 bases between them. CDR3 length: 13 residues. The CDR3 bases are TGTGCCAGTACAATGAGAAGCAATCAGCCCCAGCATTTT. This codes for CASTMRSNQPQHF.

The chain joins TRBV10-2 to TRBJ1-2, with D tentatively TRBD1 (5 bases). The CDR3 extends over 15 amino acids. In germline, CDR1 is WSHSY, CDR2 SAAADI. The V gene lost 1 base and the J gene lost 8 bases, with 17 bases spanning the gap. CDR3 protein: CASSEYQGGLGGYTF. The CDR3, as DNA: TGCGCCAGCAGTGAGTACCAGGGAGGCCTAGGAGGCTACACCTTC.

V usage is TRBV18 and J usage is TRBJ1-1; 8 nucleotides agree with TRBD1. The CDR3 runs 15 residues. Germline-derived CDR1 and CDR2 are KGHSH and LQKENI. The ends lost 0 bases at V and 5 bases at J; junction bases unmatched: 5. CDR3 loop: CASSPPGQGFTEAFF. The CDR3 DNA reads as TGTGCCAGCTCACCACCCGGACAGGGTTTTACTGAAGCTTTCTTT.

Here the CDR3 DNA reads TGTGCCAGCAGCCGGACAGGGTTGACTGAAGCTTTCTTT. Its translation: CASSRTGLTEAFF. This rearrangement joins TRBV7-3 to TRBJ1-1, with 8 positions matching TRBD1. CDR1 and CDR2 (germline): SGHTA, FQGTGA. The CDR3 extends over 13 amino acids. V was clipped by 5 bases and J by 5 bases; unmatched bases: 4.

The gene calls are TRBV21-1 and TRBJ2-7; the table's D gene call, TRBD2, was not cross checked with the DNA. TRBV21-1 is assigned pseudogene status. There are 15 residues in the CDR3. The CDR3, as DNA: TGTGCCAGCAGCAAAGGGCTAGCGGGGGGAGGGGAGCAGTACTTC. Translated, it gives CASSKGLAGGGEQYF.

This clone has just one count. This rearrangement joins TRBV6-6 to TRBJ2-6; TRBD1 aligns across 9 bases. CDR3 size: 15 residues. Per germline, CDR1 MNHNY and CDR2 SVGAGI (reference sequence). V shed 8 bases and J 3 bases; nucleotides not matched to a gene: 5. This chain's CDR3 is CASLQGAGGANVLTF. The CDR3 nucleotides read TGTGCCAGCCTACAGGGGGCGGGTGGGGCCAACGTCCTGACTTTC.

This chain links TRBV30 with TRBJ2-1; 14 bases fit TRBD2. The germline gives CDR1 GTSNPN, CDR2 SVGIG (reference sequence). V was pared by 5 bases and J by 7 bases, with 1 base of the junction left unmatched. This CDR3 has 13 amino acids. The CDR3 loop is CAWGLAGGNEQFF. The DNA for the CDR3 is TGTGCCTGGGGACTAGCGGGAGGAAATGAGCAGTTCTTC.

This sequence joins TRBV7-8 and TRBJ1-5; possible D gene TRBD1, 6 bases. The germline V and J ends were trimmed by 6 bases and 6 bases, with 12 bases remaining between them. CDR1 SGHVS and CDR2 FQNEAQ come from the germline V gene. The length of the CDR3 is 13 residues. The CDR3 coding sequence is TGTGCCAGCAGTTACAGGGTCGGTCAGCCCCAGCATTTT. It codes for CASSYRVGQPQHF. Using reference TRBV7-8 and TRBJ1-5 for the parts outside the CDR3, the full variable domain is GAGVSQSPRYKVAKRGQDVALRCDPISGHVSLFWYQQALGQGPEFLTYFQNEAQLDKSGLPSDRFFAERPEGSVSTLKIQRTQQEDSAVYLCASSYRVGQPQHFGDGTRLSIL.

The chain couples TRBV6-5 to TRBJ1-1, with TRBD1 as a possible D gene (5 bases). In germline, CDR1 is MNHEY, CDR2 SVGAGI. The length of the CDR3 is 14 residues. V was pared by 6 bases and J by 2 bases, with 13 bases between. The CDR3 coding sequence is TGTGCCAGCAGCCTAGAAAGGGGTAACACTGAAGCTTTCTTT. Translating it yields CASSLERGNTEAFF.